This entry concerns a single TCR beta chain. As yet, its antigen is unknown. CDR3 size: 13 residues. Germline lookup yields CDR1 SEHNR and CDR2 FQNEAQ (reference sequence). Trimming took 5 bases from V and 4 from J, leaving 12 bases between them. The record originates from a study of molecular identifiers for immune sequencing clone quantification. Study-wide points: Clones above 20 RNA copies contained over 98% of effector molecules but under 1% of naive ones. Barcodes shared by identical TCR molecules could lead to underestimated sizes of highly expanded clones.

Listed TCR primers, together with previously described methods, were used for the bulk TCR libraries. TCRdb called the PCR reads again in MiXCR, with one record for every CDR3 protein. Of more than 70,000 distinct CDR3 sequences in the sample, around 20% are singletons; the top ten hold around 1%. This TCR was recovered from a human donor in good health. Some libraries in this study had Jurkat cell RNA spiked in. The chain couples TRBV7-9 to TRBJ2-7, with D perhaps being TRBD1 or TRBD2 (5 bases each). The sequencing sample was made of naive CD8+ T cells from blood, with Jurkat cell RNA spiked in. Subset reported: FACS-sorted CD8+CD4-CCR7+CD45RA+ naive T cells. The CDR3 reads CASSPGDRYEQYF. The CDR3 nucleotides are TGTGCCAGCAGCCCCGGGGACCGTTACGAGCAGTACTTC.